These 15 T cell receptor beta chains originate from one sample sequenced in a study of T-cell memory formation after mild COVID-19. One entry per CDR3 protein results from TCRdb running MiXCR on the 5' RACE reads. The data hold 110,000 or so distinct CDR3 sequences, with 20% to 25% observed a single time. Sequencing was performed on PBMCs or a T cell subset sorted from them (not recorded which). These receptors all come from a man between 18 and 35 years old who had mild COVID-19 (a few samples of this study predate the infection). Cell type and time point are not known.

This clonotype was seen a few times. The chain recombines TRBV7-9 with TRBJ1-1; D unclear. The CDR3 totals 15 residues. Trimming took 4 bases from V and 3 from J, leaving 15 bases between them. Germline CDR1 SEHNR, CDR2 FQNEAQ (reference sequence). The chain's CDR3 is CASSYSGRDYTEAFF. In nucleotides, the CDR3 is TGTGCCAGCAGCTATTCGGGGAGGGATTACACTGAAGCTTTCTTT.

The CDR3 DNA follows: TGTGCCAGCAGCCCCCGGGGCCGACAAGAGACCCAGTACTTC. It is translated as CASSPRGRQETQYF. The V and J genes are TRBV9 and TRBJ2-5; D may correspond to TRBD1 or TRBD2 (5 bases each). There are 14 residues in the CDR3. The V and J ends lost 4 bases and 2 bases respectively, with 12 bases between them. From germline, CDR1 is SGDLS and CDR2 YYNGEE.

This chain joins TRBV5-1 and TRBJ2-2; 9 bases map to TRBD2. The J segment lost 6 bases and the V segment lost 4 bases, leaving 16 bases of the junction unmatched. The germline gives CDR1 SGHRS, CDR2 YFSETQ. The CDR3 contains 18 residues. As DNA, the CDR3 is TGCGCCAGCAGCCCGAACGTCCTAGCGGGGTTACGCCCCGGGGAGCTGTTTTTT. Amino acid sequence: CASSPNVLAGLRPGELFF. The full variable domain, in which reference TRBV5-1 and TRBJ2-2 provide the parts outside the CDR3, is KAGVTQTPRYLIKTRGQQVTLSCSPISGHRSVSWYQQTPGQGLQFLFEYFSETQRNKGNFPGRFSGRQFSNSRSEMNVSTLELGDSALYLCASSPNVLAGLRPGELFFGEGSRLTVL.

This clonotype showed up just a few times. The rearrangement joins TRBV10-3 to TRBJ1-1; the D is unclear. The CDR3 has 11 amino acids. V lost 1 base, J lost 3 bases, and 0 bases lay in between. Per the germline V gene, CDR1 is ENHRY and CDR2 is SYGVKD. CDR3 region: CAISEYTEAFF. In nucleotides, the CDR3 is TGTGCCATCAGTGAGTACACTGAAGCTTTCTTT.

There are a few counts of this clonotype. The rearrangement joins TRBV19 to TRBJ2-3, with D possibly TRBD2 on 5 matching bases. Germline V gene lookup returns CDR1 LNHDA and CDR2 SQIVND (reference sequence). V was shortened by 9 bases and J by 2 bases, with 21 bases between the two germline ends. The length of the CDR3 is 16 residues. DNA of the CDR3: TGTGCCAGCAGTTCGTTGAGGGAGTACCCCACAGATACGCAGTATTTT. Translated, it gives CASSSLREYPTDTQYF.

This clonotype was seen a few times. The chain links TRBV6-2 or TRBV6-3 to TRBJ2-1; D not certain. The CDR3 loop spans 12 amino acids. Germline CDR1 MNHEY, CDR2 SVGEGT. The V and J ends lost 3 bases and 9 bases respectively, with 9 bases between them. CDR3 loop: CASSYMDGEQFF. DNA for the CDR3: TGTGCCAGCAGTTATATGGACGGTGAGCAGTTCTTC.

This clonotype was counted many times. The chain couples TRBV7-2 to TRBJ1-4; D may be TRBD1 (5 bases). Germline-derived CDR1 and CDR2 are SGHTA and FQGNSA. Trimming took off 1 base at V and 7 bases at J, with 13 bases between the two ends. The CDR3 runs to 15 residues. CDR3 DNA: TGTGCCAGCAGCTTAGTTCCAGGGAGAATTGAAAAACTGTTTTTT. Its translation: CASSLVPGRIEKLFF.

The V gene is TRBV12-3 or TRBV12-4, the J gene TRBJ2-3; D not certain. V shed 3 bases and J shed 0 bases, with 10 bases lying between them. The CDR3 totals 15 residues. The CDR3 DNA sequence: TGTGCCAGCAGTTTGGGAACTCCTAGCACAGATACGCAGTATTTT. Its translation: CASSLGTPSTDTQYF.

This sequence joins TRBV6-5 and TRBJ1-5; no reliable D call. The CDR3 runs to 13 residues. The germline V gene has CDR1 MNHEY and CDR2 SVGAGI. V lost 0 bases and J 7 bases, leaving 7 bases between the germline ends. CDR3 amino acids: CASSYSSGQPQHF. CDR3 nucleotide sequence: TGTGCCAGCAGTTACTCAAGCGGGCAGCCCCAGCATTTT.

The V and J genes are TRBV24-1 and TRBJ2-1, with TRBD1 matching 7 bases. Germline V gene data show CDR1 as KGHDR and CDR2 as SFDVKD. Trimming removed 0 bases from V and 9 bases from J; junction bases left unmatched: 10. This CDR3 region has 16 residues. The CDR3 DNA follows: TGTGCCACCAGTGATTTGTGGTCAGGGGGTATGACTGAGCAGTTCTTC. Translated, it gives CATSDLWSGGMTEQFF.

This chain joins TRBV27 and TRBJ2-1; D is undetermined. V was cut by 0 bases and J by 8 bases, with 11 bases left in between. Germline loops: CDR1 MNHEY, CDR2 SMNVEV (reference sequence). CDR3 size: 14 residues. CDR3 region: CASSLSIVGHEQFF. CDR3 nucleotides: TGTGCCAGCAGTTTATCGATCGTCGGGCATGAGCAGTTCTTC.

The chain uses TRBV7-9 and TRBJ2-7, with D unresolved. The V and J ends lost 2 bases and 7 bases respectively, with 9 bases between them. Germline V gene data show CDR1 as SEHNR and CDR2 as FQNEAQ (reference sequence). This CDR3 has 12 amino acids. CDR3 residues: CASSLRAGEQYV. The CDR3 DNA follows: TGTGCCAGCAGCTTAAGGGCCGGTGAGCAGTACGTC.

Many counts were recorded for this clonotype. This rearrangement joins TRBV6-5 to TRBJ2-3; no clear D. V dropped 3 bases and J dropped 1 base, with 8 bases sitting between them. The CDR3 extends over 14 amino acids. Germline values: CDR1 MNHEY, CDR2 SVGAGI. CDR3 amino acids: CASSYKRGTDTQYF. The CDR3 coding sequence is TGTGCCAGCAGTTATAAGCGCGGCACAGATACGCAGTATTTT.

This CDR3 is CASSLHSYEQYF. The CDR3 nucleotides are TGTGCCAGCAGCTTACACTCCTACGAGCAGTACTTC. J is TRBJ2-7 and V is TRBV7-9; D unresolved. Trimming removed 2 bases from V and 0 bases from J, with 2 bases in between. Germline CDR1 SEHNR, CDR2 FQNEAQ (reference sequence). The CDR3 is 12 residues long.

This clonotype has only a few counts. The chain is built from TRBV7-2 and TRBJ1-2; D is unresolved. The CDR3 has 13 amino acids. The V end was cut by 5 bases, the J end by 2 bases, with 9 bases between. Germline V gene lookup returns CDR1 SGHTA and CDR2 FQGNSA. CDR3: CASSPDTNYGYTF. DNA of the CDR3: TGTGCCAGCAGCCCAGACACGAACTATGGCTACACCTTC.